The 2 T cell receptor beta chains in this list originate from one sample, sequenced in a study of cytomegalovirus exposure and HLA in healthy donors. The PCR had 60 Vbeta and 13 Jbeta primers. Clones were sequenced by immunoSEQ multiplex PCR, and TCRdb holds only the in-frame ones, with some missing. Of 100,000 to 150,000 clones in the sample, about four fifths are singletons; the top ten hold roughly 2%. The specimen sequenced was PBMCs. The receptor set was obtained from a man aged 18 to 30 in good health and CMV-seronegative.

This chain connects TRBV9 to TRBJ2-1; D may be TRBD2 (6 bases). There are 16 residues in the CDR3. V lost 4 bases, J lost 3 bases, and 17 bases lay in between. From germline, CDR1 is SGDLS and CDR2 YYNGEE. The CDR3 region has the DNA TGTGCCAGCAGCCCCTTCGCCGGGACTGACTACAATGAGCAGTTCTTC. It specifies CASSPFAGTDYNEQFF.

For the CDR3, the DNA is TGTGCCAGCAGTTTTAACTACGAGCAGTACTTC. Protein sequence: CASSFNYEQYF. This chain uses TRBV28 with TRBJ2-7; D is unresolved. With 3 bases removed from V and 3 bases from J, the gap between germline ends came to 3 bases. The CDR3 totals 11 residues. The V gene's germline CDR1 is MDHEN and CDR2 SYDVKM.